The source of this T cell receptor beta chain is a study of memory CD4+ T cells and cytomegalovirus serostatus. Study-wide context: Donors were healthy Belgian adults, under ten CMV seropositive and approximately 25 seronegative.

Single viable CD3+CD4+CD8-CD45RO+ cells were sorted as the memory CD4+ T cells. Serostatus was set by detecting CMV pp150, pp28, p38, p52 IgG. CD4+ T cells were isolated by positive magnetic selection. CDR3 size: 17 residues. The germline V gene has CDR1 SGHRS and CDR2 YFSETQ. V was clipped by 0 bases and J by 0 bases; unmatched bases: 7. Comments on this clone: Its specificity is unknown.

General study results and limits: CD4+ memory repertoires contained about two fifths of the 164 reported CMV TCRbeta sequences.

Measured with immunoSEQ multiplex PCR; TCRdb has only the in-frame clones, and not every one. The sample has over 50,000 clones, around 76% seen once; the top ten hold 1.5% to 2%. The rearrangement uses TRBV5-1 and TRBJ1-2; 8 bases align to TRBD1. This TCR came from an adult in good health and CMV-seronegative. The sequencing sample was made of memory CD4+ T cells from blood. CDR3: CASSLARDRTSNYGYTF. CDR3 DNA: TGCGCCAGCAGCTTGGCCCGGGACAGGACTTCTAACTATGGCTACACCTTC.